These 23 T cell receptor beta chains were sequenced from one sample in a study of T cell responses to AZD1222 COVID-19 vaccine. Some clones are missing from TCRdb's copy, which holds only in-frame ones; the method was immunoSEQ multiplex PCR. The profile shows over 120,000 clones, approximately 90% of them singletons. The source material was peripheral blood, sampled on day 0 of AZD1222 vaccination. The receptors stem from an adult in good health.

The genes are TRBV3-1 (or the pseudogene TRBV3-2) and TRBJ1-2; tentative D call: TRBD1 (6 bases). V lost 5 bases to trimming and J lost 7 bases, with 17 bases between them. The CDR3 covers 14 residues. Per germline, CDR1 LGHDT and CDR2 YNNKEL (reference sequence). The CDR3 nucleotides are TGTGCCAGCAGCGACACAGGGTTTGGAAGTGGCTACACCTTC. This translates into CASSDTGFGSGYTF.

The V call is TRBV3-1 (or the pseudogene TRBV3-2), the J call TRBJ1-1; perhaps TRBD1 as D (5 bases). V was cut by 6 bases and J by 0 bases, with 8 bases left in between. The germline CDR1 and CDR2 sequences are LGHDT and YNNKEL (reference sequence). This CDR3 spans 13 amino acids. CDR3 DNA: TGTGCCAGCAGTCGGGGGGTGAACACTGAAGCTTTCTTT. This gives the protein CASSRGVNTEAFF.

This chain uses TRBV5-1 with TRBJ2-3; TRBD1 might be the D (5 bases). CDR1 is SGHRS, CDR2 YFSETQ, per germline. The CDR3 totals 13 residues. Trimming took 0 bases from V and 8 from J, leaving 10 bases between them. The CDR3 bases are TGCGCCAGCAGCTTGGCAGGGTATAGTACGCAGTATTTT. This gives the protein CASSLAGYSTQYF.

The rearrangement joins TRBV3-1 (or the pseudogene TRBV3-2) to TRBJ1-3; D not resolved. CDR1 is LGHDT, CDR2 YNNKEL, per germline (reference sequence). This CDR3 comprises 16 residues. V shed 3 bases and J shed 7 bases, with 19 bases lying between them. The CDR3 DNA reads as TGTGCCAGCAGCCATCCCACTCTCGGGTTGGCGAACACCATATATTTT. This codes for CASSHPTLGLANTIYF.

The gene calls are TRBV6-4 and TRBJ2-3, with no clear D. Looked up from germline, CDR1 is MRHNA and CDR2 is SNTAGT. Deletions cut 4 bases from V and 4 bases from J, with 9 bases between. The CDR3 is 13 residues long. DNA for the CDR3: TGTGCCAGCAGTGCTGCACCGCCAGATACGCAGTATTTT. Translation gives CASSAAPPDTQYF.

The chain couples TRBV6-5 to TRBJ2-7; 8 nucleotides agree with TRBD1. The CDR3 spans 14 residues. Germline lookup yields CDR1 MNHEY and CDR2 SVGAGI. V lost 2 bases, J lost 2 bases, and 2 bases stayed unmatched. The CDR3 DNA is TGTGCCAGCAGTTACAGGGGACAGGCCTACGAGCAGTACTTC. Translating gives CASSYRGQAYEQYF.

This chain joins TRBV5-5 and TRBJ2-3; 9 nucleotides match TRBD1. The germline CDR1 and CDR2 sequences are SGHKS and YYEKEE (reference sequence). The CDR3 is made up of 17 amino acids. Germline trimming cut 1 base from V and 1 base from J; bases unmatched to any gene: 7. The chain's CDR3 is CASSLSLRDRGTDTQYF. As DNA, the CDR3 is TGTGCCAGCAGCTTGTCACTGAGGGACAGGGGCACAGATACGCAGTATTTT.

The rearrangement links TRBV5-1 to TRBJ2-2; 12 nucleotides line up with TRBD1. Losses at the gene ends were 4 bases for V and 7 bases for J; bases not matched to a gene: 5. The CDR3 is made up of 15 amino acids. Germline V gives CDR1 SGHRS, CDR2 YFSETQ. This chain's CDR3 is CASSPGQGAIGELFF. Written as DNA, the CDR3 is TGCGCCAGCAGCCCGGGACAGGGGGCTATCGGGGAGCTGTTTTTT.

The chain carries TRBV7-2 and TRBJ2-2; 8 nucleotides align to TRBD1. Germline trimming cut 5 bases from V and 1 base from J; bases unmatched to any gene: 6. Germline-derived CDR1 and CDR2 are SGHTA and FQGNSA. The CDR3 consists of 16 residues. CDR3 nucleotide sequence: TGTGCCAGCAGCCCCCTAGGGACAGGGAACACCGGGGAGCTGTTTTTT. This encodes CASSPLGTGNTGELFF.

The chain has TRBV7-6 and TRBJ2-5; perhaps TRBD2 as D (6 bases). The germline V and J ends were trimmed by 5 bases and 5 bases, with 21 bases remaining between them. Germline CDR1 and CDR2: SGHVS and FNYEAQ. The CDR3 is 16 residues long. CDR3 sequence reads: CASSLGSGTLGETQYF. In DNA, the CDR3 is TGTGCCAGCAGCCTAGGATCCGGGACTTTGGGGGAGACCCAGTACTTC.

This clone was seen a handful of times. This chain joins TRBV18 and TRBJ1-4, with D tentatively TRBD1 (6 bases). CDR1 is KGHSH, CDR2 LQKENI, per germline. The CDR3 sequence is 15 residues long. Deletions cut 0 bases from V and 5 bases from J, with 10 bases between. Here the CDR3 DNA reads TGTGCCAGCTCACCACCTAGAGGGGGAAATGAAAAACTGTTTTTT. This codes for CASSPPRGGNEKLFF.

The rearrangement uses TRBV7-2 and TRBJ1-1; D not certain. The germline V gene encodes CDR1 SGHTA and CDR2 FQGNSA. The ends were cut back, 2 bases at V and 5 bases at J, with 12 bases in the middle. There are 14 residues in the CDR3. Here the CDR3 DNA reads TGTGCCAGCAGCTTAAACCGGCGGCGGACTGAAGCTTTCTTT. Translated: CASSLNRRRTEAFF.

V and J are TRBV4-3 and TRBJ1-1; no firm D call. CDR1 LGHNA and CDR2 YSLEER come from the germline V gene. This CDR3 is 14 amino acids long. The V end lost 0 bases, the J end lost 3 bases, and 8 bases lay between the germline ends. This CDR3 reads CASSQDLGYTEAFF. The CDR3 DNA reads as TGCGCCAGCAGCCAAGATCTGGGGTACACTGAAGCTTTCTTT.

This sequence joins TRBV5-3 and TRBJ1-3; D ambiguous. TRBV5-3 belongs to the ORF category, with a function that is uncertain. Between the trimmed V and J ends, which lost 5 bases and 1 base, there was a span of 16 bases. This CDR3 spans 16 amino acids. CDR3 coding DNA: TGTGCCAGAAGTCCGGTCCGGCAGACATCTGGAAACACCATATATTTT. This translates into CARSPVRQTSGNTIYF.

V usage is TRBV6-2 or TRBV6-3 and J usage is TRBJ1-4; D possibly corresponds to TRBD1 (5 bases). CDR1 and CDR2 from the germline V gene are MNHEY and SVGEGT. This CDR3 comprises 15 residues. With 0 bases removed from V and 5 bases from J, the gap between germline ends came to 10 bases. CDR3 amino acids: CASSYSESGNEKLFF. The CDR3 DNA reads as TGTGCCAGCAGTTACTCGGAGTCAGGGAATGAAAAACTGTTTTTT.

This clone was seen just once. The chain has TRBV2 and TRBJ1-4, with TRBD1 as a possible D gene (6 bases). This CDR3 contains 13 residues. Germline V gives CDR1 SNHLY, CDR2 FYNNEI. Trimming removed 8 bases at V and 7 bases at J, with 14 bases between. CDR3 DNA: TGTGCCAGCTTGGGGGGCGGAGGTGAAAAACTGTTTTTT. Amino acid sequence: CASLGGGGEKLFF.

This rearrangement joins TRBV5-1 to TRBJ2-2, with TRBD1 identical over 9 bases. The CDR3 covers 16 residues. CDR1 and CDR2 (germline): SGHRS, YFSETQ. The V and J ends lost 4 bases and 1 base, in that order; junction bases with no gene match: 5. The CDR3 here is CASSPDRGLNTGELFF. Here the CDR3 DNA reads TGCGCCAGCAGCCCGGACAGGGGACTGAACACCGGGGAGCTGTTTTTT.

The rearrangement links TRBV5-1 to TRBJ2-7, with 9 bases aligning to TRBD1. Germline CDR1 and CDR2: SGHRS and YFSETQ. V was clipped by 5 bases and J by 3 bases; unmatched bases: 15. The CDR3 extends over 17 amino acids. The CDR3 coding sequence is TGCGCCAGCAGAGTGTGTAGGGTCTGGGACAGGGTCTACGAGCAGTACTTC. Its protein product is CASRVCRVWDRVYEQYF.

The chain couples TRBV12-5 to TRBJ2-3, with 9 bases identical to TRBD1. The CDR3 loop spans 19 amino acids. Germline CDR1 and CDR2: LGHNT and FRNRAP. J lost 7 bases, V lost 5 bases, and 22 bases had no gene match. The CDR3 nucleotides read TGTGCTAGTGGTCTCGGGACAGGGTTATTTGGACCAAACCCAAATACGCAGTATTTT. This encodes CASGLGTGLFGPNPNTQYF.

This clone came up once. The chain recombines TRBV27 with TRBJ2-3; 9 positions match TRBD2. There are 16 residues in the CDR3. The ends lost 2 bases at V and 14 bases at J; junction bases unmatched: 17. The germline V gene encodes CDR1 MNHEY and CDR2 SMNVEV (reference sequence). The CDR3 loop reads CASSLPRQNSGGWMYF. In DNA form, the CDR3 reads TGTGCCAGCAGTTTACCTCGACAGAACAGCGGGGGGTGGATGTATTTT.

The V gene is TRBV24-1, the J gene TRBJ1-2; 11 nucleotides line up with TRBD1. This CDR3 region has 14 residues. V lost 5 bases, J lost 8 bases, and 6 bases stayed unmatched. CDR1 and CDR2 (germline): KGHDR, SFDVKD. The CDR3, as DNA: TGTGCCACCAGTGGGGGGGGACAGGGGGGCGGCTACACCTTC. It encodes CATSGGGQGGGYTF.

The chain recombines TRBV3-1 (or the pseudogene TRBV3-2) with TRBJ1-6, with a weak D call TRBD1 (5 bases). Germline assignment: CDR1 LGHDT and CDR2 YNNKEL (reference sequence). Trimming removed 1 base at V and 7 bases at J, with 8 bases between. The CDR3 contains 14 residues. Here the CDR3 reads CASSQGGTNSPLHF. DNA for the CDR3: TGTGCCAGCAGCCAAGGGGGGACCAATTCACCCCTCCACTTT.

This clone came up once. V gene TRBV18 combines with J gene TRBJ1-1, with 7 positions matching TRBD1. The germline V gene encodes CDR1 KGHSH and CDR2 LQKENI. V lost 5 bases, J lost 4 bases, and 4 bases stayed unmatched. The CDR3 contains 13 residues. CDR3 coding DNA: TGTGCCAGCTCAGGGACAGACCTCACTGAAGCTTTCTTT. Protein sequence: CASSGTDLTEAFF.